The entry below describes one T cell receptor beta chain. Its specificity is not known. These data are taken from a study of cytomegalovirus exposure and HLA in healthy donors. PCR primers comprised 60 Vbeta and 13 Jbeta primers. Sequencing was performed with immunoSEQ multiplex PCR; in TCRdb, only in-frame clones are kept and a portion is missing. Here the sample spans around 150,000 clones, about three quarters being singletons. V shed 0 bases, J shed 5 bases, and the junction held 12 bases outside the gene matches. Looked up from germline, CDR1 is LGHNA and CDR2 is YNFKEQ. The CDR3 runs 18 residues. Whole-study results and caveats: TCR beta sequences reportedly predicted the HLA-A and HLA-B alleles of most subjects accurately. A later analysis by the authors found several of the most significant clusters apparently linked to common viral pathogens.

The rearrangement links TRBV4-2 to TRBJ2-1, with 8 bases aligning to TRBD2. The source is a woman in her 40s in good health and CMV-seropositive. The sequencing sample was made of PBMCs. This CDR3 reads CASSQDHREGRPDNEQFF. In nucleotides, the CDR3 is TGTGCCAGCAGCCAAGATCATCGGGAGGGGCGGCCCGACAATGAGCAGTTCTTC.